This T cell receptor (beta chain) was sequenced during a study of PD-L1 blockade in urothelial cancer. Background on the study: About 85% of the 29 patients were males with bladder-origin urothelial cancer. Study-wide points: Below-median TCR clonality that was measured in pretreatment blood predicted better survival.

Regarding this clone: Antigen: not known.

Trimming took off 4 bases at V and 4 bases at J, with 11 bases between the two ends. In germline, CDR1 is LNHDA, CDR2 SQIVND (reference sequence). The length of the CDR3 is 14 residues. Assay used: immunoSEQ multiplex PCR; TCRdb lists only in-frame clones, some missing. The sample carries around 100,000 clones, approximately 86% recorded once. Here the sequenced sample was PBMCs, taken around atezolizumab (anti-PD-L1) treatment. The chain uses TRBV19 and TRBJ2-1, with D tentatively TRBD1 (5 bases). The receptor was derived from a man aged 45-65 years with urothelial cancer. The CDR3 is CASSKRGLYNEQFF. The CDR3 region has the DNA TGTGCCAGTAGTAAAAGGGGCCTTTACAATGAGCAGTTCTTC. Together with reference TRBV19 and TRBJ2-1, the CDR3 gives the full variable domain: DGGITQSPKYLFRKEGQNVTLSCEQNLNHDAMYWYRQDPGQGLRLIYYSQIVNDFQKGDIAEGYSVSREKKESFPLTVTSAQKNPTAFYLCASSKRGLYNEQFFGPGTRLTVL.